This T cell receptor (beta chain) was identified during a study of blood T cell repertoires in COVID-19. The data were produced by immunoSEQ multiplex PCR, yet TCRdb's version contains in-frame clones alone and is incomplete. Altogether some 39,000 clones are present, around nine tenths being singletons, with the ten largest covering roughly 6.1%. The CDR3 has 13 residues. Germline assignment: CDR1 SGHTA and CDR2 FQGTGA. V trimming: 5 bases; J trimming: 3 bases; junction bases outside the gene matches: 3. The chain has TRBV7-3 and TRBJ2-7, with 8 bases lining up with TRBD2. The sequenced material came from peripheral blood. The sequence derives from a human donor in a cohort sampled during active COVID-19. The CDR3 sequence is CASSPGGDYEQYF. The CDR3 coding sequence is TGTGCCAGCAGCCCGGGGGGGGACTACGAGCAGTACTTC.